This T cell receptor (beta chain) emerged from a study of blood T cell repertoires in COVID-19. Across the study: Collection of acute and convalescent COVID-19 samples took place in the United States, Italy and Spain. From T cells, B-cell-depleted T cells, or PBMCs came the material, which was cDNA or gDNA.

V was trimmed by 3 bases and J by 9 bases, leaving 12 bases between them. The CDR3 length is 13 residues. The authors' processing: Reference gene primer amplification yielded estimated nucleated cell counts. Libraries were prepared by immunoSEQ multiplex PCR; TCRdb keeps only in-frame clonotypes and omits some of them. The V and J calls and the clone size are those of that table, but D and trimming were determined from the DNA. In the table there are around 200,000 clones, roughly nine tenths of which are singletons. This clone has only one observation. The sequence was obtained from a man aged 65-85 years with active or convalescent COVID-19. What was sequenced was peripheral blood. This chain links TRBV12-3 or TRBV12-4 with TRBJ1-5, with a weak D call TRBD1 (5 bases). CDR3 DNA: TGTGCCAGCAGTTTCAGGGCTCTGGGGCCCCAGCATTTT. Amino acids: CASSFRALGPQHF.